Sequencing of this T cell receptor beta chain was carried out in a study of blood T cell repertoires in COVID-19. This clone came up a few times. V was trimmed by 4 bases and J by 1 base, leaving 14 bases between them. Per germline, CDR1 SQVTM and CDR2 ANQGSEA. The CDR3 contains 14 residues. Original analysis: Amplifying reference gene primers gave estimates of nucleated cell counts. Generated by immunoSEQ multiplex PCR, the TCRdb table keeps only in-frame clones and is missing some. The V and J calls and clone size are taken from that table; D and trimming were inferred from the DNA. The data hold fewer than 90,000 clones, with more than 85% observed a single time.

The sequenced sample was peripheral blood. The origin of this receptor is an older man with active COVID-19. The chain joins TRBV29-1 to TRBJ2-7; D is possibly TRBD2 (6 bases). CDR3 bases: TGCAGCGTTGGCGGCGCCCGGGGGTCCTACGAGCAGTACTTC. Its translation is CSVGGARGSYEQYF.